These T cell receptor beta chains were read from a single sample in a study of OX40 agonist ivuxolimab in advanced cancers. TCRdb keeps only in-frame clones here, not all; method: immunoSEQ multiplex PCR. The profile shows 75,000 to 80,000 clones, roughly 91% of them singletons. The sequenced sample was CD4+ or CD8+ T cells sorted from blood, obtained in a trial of the OX40 agonist ivuxolimab. The receptors derive from an adult with an advanced solid tumor such as melanoma, head and neck, liver or kidney cancer. Both conserved end residues are part of each CDR3.

CDR3aa | j_gene | v_gene
CASSLKGAYYGYTF | TRBJ1-2 | TRBV27
CASSLGPPRATDTQYF | TRBJ2-3 | TRBV7-2
CASSQSGRGNEQYF | TRBJ2-7 | TRBV4-1
CASSERGQADSPLHF | TRBJ1-6 | TRBV6-1
CASSEVVGTEKGYSTDTQYF | TRBJ2-3 | TRBV6-1
CASPLPASGDYGYTF | TRBJ1-2 | TRBV6-1
CASSTGPRNAKNIQYF | TRBJ2-4 | TRBV19
CASSLGTQYF | TRBJ2-3 | TRBV7-2
CASLPGGATNEKLFF | TRBJ1-4 | TRBV28
CASSLLGAGTEAFF | TRBJ1-1 | TRBV5-5
CASTKDRGRNTEAFF | TRBJ1-1 | TRBV7-8
CASSLGSRQREGNEQFF | TRBJ2-1 | TRBV5-1
CASSASRPYNSPLHF | TRBJ1-6 | TRBV6-1
CASGLDGDHRDTQYF | TRBJ2-3 | TRBV12-5
CASSGFSQPQHF | TRBJ1-5 | TRBV28
CAWSGEGWVTNEKLFF | TRBJ1-4 | TRBV30
CASRGGGNSPLHF | TRBJ1-6 | TRBV7-2
CASRTANAITGELFF | TRBJ2-2 | TRBV2
CATGADTQYF | TRBJ2-3 | TRBV19
CASSKALGFCYEQYF | TRBJ2-7 | TRBV21-1
CASKRNLNEQFF | TRBJ2-1 | TRBV27
CASSVDVGEEEKLFF | TRBJ1-4 | TRBV9
CASSRDREGRYTF | TRBJ1-2 | TRBV7-6
CASKSGSGSIYEQYF | TRBJ2-7 | TRBV5-4
CAGRRTHGNTIYF | TRBJ1-3 | TRBV10-3
CASSTGLASFTDTQYF | TRBJ2-3 | TRBV2
CASSLAVFDGQPQHF | TRBJ1-5 | TRBV7-2
CASRSPGGALNSPLHF | TRBJ1-6 | TRBV19
CASSSLSGGAYNEQFF | TRBJ2-1 | TRBV7-3
CASSIRDRNTGELFF | TRBJ2-2 | TRBV19
CASSSQGVNQPQHF | TRBJ1-5 | TRBV11-2
CASSSGQDKRSGELFF | TRBJ2-2 | TRBV11-2
CASSLGQSPGGSYNSPLHF | TRBJ1-6 | TRBV5-4
CASSPGQPEKLFF | TRBJ1-4 | TRBV18
CAISSSGGHYNEQFF | TRBJ2-1 | TRBV10-3
CVSSISAGNEKLFF | TRBJ1-4 | TRBV19
CASSLGREGTEAFF | TRBJ1-1 | TRBV5-1
CASSPERTGVNQPQHF | TRBJ1-5 | TRBV28
CASSLALGQGAYEQYF | TRBJ2-7 | TRBV5-1
CASSQDAGPAPLHF | TRBJ1-6 | TRBV4-2
CASSARGQENNQPQHF | TRBJ1-5 | TRBV6-1
CAISEAPPYEQYF | TRBJ2-7 | TRBV28
CASSLMGSGNEKLFF | TRBJ1-4 | TRBV5-6
CTSSGPGGAFF | TRBJ1-1 | TRBV1
CAIRGQGSYEQYF | TRBJ2-7 | TRBV10-3
CASSGKRGGSTDTQYF | TRBJ2-3 | TRBV5-4
CASSKIGGTQYF | TRBJ2-5 | TRBV5-4
CASSYLDRSEAFF | TRBJ1-1 | TRBV6-1
CASSLAGDSNQPQHF | TRBJ1-5 | TRBV7-2
CASSLQGASSYEQYF | TRBJ2-7 | TRBV5-5
CASSPRGQGAHEQYF | TRBJ2-7 | TRBV4-2
CASSLDLYSGEQFF | TRBJ2-1 | TRBV5-4